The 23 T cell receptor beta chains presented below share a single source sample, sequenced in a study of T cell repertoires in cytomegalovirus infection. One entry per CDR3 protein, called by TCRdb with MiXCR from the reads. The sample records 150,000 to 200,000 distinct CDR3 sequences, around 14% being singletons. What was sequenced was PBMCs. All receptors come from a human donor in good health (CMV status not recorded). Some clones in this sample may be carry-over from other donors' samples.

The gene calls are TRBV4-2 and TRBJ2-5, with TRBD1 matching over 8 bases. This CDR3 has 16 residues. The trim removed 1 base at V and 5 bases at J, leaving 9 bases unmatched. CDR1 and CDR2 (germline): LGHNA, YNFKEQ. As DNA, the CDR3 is TGTGCCAGCAGCCAAGGGAACCCAGGGGGCGGGGAGACCCAGTACTTC. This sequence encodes CASSQGNPGGGETQYF.

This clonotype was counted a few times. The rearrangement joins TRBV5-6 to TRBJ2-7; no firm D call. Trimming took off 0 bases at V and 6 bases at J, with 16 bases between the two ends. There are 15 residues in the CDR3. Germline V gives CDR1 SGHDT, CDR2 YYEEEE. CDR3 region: CASSLAGTAIREQYF. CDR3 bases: TGTGCCAGCAGCTTGGCCGGCACAGCCATTCGCGAGCAGTACTTC.

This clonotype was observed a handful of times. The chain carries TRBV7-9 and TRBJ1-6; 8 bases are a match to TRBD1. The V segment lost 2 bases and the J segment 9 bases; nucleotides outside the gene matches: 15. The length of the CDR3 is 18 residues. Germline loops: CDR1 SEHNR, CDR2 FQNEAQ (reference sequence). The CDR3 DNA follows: TGTGCCAGCAGCTTAAGCGGGCAGGGGGCTTTCGGCGGTTCACCCCTCCACTTT. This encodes CASSLSGQGAFGGSPLHF.

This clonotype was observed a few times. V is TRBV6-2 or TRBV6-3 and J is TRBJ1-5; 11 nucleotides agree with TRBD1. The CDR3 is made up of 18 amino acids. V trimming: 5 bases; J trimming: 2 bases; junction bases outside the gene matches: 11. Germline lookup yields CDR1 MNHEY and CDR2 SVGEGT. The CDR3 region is CASSRRTGGDGGNQPQHF. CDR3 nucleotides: TGTGCCAGCAGTCGCCGGACAGGGGGCGATGGTGGCAATCAGCCCCAGCATTTT.

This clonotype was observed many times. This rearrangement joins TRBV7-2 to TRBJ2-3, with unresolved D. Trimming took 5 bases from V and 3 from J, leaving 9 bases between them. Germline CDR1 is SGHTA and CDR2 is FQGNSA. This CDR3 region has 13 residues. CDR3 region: CASSPFRTDTQYF. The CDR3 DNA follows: TGTGCCAGCAGCCCATTTAGGACAGATACGCAGTATTTT.

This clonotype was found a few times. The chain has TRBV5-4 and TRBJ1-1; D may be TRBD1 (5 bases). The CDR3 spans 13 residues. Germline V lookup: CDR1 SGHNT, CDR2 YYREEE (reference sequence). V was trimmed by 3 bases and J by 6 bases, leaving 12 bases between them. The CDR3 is CASSSVGEPEAFF. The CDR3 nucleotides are TGTGCCAGCAGCTCCGTGGGGGAGCCTGAAGCTTTCTTT.

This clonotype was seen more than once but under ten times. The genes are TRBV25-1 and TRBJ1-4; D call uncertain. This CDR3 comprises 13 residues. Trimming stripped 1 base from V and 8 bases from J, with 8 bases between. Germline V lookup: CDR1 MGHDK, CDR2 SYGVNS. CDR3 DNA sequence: TGTGCCAGCAGTGAATCAACTCCAGAAAAACTGTTTTTT. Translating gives CASSESTPEKLFF.

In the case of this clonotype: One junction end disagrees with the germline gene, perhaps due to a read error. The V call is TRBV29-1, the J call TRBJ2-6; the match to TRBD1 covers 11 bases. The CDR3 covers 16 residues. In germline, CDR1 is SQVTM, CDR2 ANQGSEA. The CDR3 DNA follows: TGCAGCGTCGGGGACAGGGGGTACTCTAGGGCCAACGTCCTGACTTTC. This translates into CSVGDRGYSRANVLTF.

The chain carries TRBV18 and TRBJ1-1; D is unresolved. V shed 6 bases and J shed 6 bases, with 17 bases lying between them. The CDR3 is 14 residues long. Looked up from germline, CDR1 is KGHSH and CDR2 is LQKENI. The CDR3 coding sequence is TGTGCCAGCTCCTCCTTAATTGGTAACTCTGAAGCTTTCTTT. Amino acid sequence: CASSSLIGNSEAFF.

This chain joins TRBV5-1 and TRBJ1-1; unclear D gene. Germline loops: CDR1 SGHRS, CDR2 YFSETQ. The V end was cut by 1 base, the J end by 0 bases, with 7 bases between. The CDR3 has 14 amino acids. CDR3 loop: CASSLTYMNTEAFF. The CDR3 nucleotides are TGCGCCAGCAGCTTGACCTACATGAACACTGAAGCTTTCTTT.

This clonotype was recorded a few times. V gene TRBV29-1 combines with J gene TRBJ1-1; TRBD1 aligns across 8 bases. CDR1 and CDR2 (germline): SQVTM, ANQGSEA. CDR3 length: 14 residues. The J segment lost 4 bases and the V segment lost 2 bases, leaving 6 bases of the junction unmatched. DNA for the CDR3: TGCAGCGTTGAACAGGGGGCGCGAGGCACTGAAGCTTTCTTT. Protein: CSVEQGARGTEAFF. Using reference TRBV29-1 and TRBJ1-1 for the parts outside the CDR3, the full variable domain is SAVISQKPSRDICQRGTSLTIQCQVDSQVTMMFWYRQQPGQSLTLIATANQGSEATYESGFVIDKFPISRPNLTFSTLTVSNMSPEDSSIYLCSVEQGARGTEAFFGQGTRLTVV.

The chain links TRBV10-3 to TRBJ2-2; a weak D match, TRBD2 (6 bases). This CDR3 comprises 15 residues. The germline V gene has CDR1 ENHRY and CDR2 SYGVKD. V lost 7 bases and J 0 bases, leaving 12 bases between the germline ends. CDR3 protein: CAIIAELTNTGELFF. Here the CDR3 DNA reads TGTGCCATCATAGCGGAACTAACGAACACCGGGGAGCTGTTTTTT.

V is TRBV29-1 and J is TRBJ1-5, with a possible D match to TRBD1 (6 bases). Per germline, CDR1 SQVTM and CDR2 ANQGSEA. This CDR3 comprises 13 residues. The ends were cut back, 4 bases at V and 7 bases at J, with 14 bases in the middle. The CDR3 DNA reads TGCAGCGTTGCAGGAACAGGGAACCAGCCCCAGCATTTT. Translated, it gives CSVAGTGNQPQHF.

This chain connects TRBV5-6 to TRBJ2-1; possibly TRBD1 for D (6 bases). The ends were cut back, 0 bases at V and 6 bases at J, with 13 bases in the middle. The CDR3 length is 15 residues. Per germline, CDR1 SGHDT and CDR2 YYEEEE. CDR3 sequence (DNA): TGTGCCAGCAGCTTGGGGCAGGGGATCCTCAATGAGCAGTTCTTC. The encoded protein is CASSLGQGILNEQFF.

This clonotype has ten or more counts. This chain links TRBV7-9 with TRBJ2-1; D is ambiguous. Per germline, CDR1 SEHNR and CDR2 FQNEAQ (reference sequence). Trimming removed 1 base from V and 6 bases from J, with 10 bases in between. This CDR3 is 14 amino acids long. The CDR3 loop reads CASSLEASINEQFF. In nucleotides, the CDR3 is TGTGCCAGCAGCTTAGAAGCTTCGATCAATGAGCAGTTCTTC.

CDR3 region: CASSNPRTENTEAFF. CDR3 coding DNA: TGTGCCAGCAGCAACCCTCGAACAGAGAACACTGAAGCTTTCTTT. This chain links TRBV2 with TRBJ1-1; D gene ambiguous. V lost 6 bases, J lost 1 base, and 15 bases lay in between. The V gene's germline CDR1 is SNHLY and CDR2 FYNNEI. The CDR3 totals 15 residues.

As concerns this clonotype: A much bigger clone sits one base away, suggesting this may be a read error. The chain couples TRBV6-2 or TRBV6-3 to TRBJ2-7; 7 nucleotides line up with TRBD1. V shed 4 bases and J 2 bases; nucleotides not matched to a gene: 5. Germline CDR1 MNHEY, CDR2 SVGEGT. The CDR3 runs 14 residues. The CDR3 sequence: CASSCRDRTYEQYF. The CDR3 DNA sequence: TGTGCCAGCAGTTGCCGGGACAGAACCTACGAGCAGTACTTC.

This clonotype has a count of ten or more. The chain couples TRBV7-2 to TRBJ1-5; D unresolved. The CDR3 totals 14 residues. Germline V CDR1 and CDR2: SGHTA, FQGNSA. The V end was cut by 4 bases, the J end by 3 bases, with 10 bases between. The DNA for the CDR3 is TGTGCCAGCAGCTCCTCGTTCGTCAATCAGCCCCAGCATTTT. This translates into CASSSSFVNQPQHF.

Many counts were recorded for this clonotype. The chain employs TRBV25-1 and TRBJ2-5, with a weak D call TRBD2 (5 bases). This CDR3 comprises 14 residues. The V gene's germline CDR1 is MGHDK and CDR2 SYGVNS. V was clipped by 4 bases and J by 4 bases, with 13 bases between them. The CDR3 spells CASSGGARGETQYF. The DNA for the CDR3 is TGTGCCAGCAGTGGCGGAGCCCGGGGAGAGACCCAGTACTTC.

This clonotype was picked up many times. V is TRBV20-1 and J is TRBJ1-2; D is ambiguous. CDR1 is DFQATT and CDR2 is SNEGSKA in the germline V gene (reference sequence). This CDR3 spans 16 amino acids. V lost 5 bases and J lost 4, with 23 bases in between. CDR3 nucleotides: TGCAGTGCTCCCCCTCGAGGGAAGGCCACTTCCTATGGCTACACCTTC. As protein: CSAPPRGKATSYGYTF.

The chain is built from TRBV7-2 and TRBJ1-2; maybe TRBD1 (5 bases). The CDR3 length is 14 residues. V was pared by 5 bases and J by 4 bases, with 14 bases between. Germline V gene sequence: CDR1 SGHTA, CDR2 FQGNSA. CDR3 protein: CASSQGGGGYGYTF. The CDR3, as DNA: TGTGCCAGCAGCCAGGGTGGGGGAGGCTATGGCTACACCTTC.

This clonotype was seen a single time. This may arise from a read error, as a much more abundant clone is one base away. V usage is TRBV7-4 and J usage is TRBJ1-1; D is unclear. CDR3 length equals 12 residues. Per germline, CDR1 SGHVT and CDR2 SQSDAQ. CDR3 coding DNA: TGTGCCAGCAGCCAGAGGACCTCTGAAGATTTCTTT. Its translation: CASSQRTSEDFF.

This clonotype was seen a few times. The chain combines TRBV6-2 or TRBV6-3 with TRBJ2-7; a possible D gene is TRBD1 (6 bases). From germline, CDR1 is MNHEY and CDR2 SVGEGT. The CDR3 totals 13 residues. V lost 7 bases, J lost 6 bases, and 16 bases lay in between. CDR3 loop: CASMGQKAGEQYF. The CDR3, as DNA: TGTGCCAGCATGGGACAAAAAGCCGGCGAGCAGTACTTC.